This T cell receptor (beta chain) is drawn from a study of graft-versus-host responses after intestinal transplantation. The study's findings and limits: GvH clonotypes were identified within recipient marrow, with a subset emerging first in ileum or blood.

Lymphocytes (intraepithelial and lamina propria) were released by processing the graft tissue. To note about this clone: Its target is not known.

Here immunoSEQ multiplex PCR was the method, and the copy in TCRdb shows in-frame clones only, minus some. The table has 6,500 to 10,000 clones, approximately 79% seen once. CDR3 length equals 13 residues. Trimming took 7 bases from V and 5 from J, leaving 14 bases between them. The germline CDR1 and CDR2 sequences are MNHNY and SVGAGI (reference sequence). The chain is built from TRBV6-6 and TRBJ1-1, with D maybe TRBD1 (5 bases). The input for sequencing was ileum tissue, taken about 490 days after intestinal transplant. The TCR comes from a human patient who received an intestinal transplant, so some T cells may come from the graft donor. The CDR3 loop is CASTGGSWTEAFF. The CDR3 nucleotides read TGTGCCAGCACCGGGGGGTCATGGACTGAAGCTTTCTTT.